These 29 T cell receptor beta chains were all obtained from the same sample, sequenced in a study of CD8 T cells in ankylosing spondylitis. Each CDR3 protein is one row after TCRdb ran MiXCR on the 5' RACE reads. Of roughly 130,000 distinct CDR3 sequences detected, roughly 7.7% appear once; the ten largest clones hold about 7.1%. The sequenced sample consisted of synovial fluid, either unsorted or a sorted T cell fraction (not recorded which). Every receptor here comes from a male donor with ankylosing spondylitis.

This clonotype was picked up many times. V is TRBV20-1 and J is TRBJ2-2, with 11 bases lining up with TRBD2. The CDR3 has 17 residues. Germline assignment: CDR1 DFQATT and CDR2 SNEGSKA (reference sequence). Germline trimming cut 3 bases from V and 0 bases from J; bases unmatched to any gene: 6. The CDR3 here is CSARPGLADPNTGELFF. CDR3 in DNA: TGCAGTGCTAGGCCGGGACTAGCGGATCCGAACACCGGGGAGCTGTTTTTT.

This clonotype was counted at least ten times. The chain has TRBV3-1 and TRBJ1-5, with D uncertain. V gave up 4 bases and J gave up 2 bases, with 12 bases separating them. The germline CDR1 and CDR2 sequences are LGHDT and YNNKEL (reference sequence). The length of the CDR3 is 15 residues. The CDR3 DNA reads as TGTGCCAGCAGCCGGGATCCGGGTGGCAATCAGCCCCAGCATTTT. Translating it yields CASSRDPGGNQPQHF.

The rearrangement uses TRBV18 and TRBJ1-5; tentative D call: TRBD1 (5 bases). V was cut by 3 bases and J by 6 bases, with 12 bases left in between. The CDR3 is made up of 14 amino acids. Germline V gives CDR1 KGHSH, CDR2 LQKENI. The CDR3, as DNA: TGTGCCAGCTCACCGCAAGGGGCCGGTCAGCCCCAGCATTTT. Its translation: CASSPQGAGQPQHF. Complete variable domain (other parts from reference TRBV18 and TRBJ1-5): NAGVMQNPRHLVRRRGQEARLRCSPMKGHSHVYWYRQLPEEGLKFMVYLQKENIIDESGMPKERFSAEFPKEGPSILRIQQVVRGDSAAYFCASSPQGAGQPQHFGDGTRLSIL.

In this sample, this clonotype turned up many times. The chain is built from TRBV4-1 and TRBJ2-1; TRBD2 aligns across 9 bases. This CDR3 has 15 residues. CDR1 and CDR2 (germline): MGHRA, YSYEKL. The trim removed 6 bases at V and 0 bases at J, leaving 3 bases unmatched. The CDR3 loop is CASSISGSSYNEQFF. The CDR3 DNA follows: TGCGCCAGCAGTATTAGCGGGAGCTCCTACAATGAGCAGTTCTTC.

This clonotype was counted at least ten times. CDR3 in DNA: TGCAGTGCTAGGGGACAGGCATATGGCTACACCTTC. Protein product: CSARGQAYGYTF. This chain links TRBV20-1 with TRBJ1-2; TRBD1 agrees at 8 bases. The CDR3 contains 12 residues. V shed 3 bases, J shed 5 bases, and the junction held 2 bases outside the gene matches. Germline CDR1 and CDR2: DFQATT and SNEGSKA (reference sequence).

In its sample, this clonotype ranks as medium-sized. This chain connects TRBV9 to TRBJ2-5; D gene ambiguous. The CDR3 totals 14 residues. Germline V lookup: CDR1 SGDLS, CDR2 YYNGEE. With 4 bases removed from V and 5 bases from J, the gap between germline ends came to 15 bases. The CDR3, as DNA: TGTGCCAGCAGCCCCCGCTCCGATGGGGAGACCCAGTACTTC. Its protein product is CASSPRSDGETQYF. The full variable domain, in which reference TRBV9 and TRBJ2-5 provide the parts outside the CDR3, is DSGVTQTPKHLITATGQRVTLRCSPRSGDLSVYWYQQSLDQGLQFLIQYYNGEERAKGNILERFSAQQFPDLHSELNLSSLELGDSALYFCASSPRSDGETQYFGPGTRLLVL.

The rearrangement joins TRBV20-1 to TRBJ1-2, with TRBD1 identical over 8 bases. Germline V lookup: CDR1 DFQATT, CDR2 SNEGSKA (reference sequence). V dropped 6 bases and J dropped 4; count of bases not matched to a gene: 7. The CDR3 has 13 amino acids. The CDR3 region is CSAGDRRSYGYTF. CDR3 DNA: TGCAGTGCAGGGGACAGGCGTTCCTATGGCTACACCTTC.

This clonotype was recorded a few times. The CDR3 DNA follows: TGCGCCAGCAGCTTGGCGGGAGGGCCAGATACGCAGTATTTT. This translates into CASSLAGGPDTQYF. The gene calls are TRBV5-1 and TRBJ2-3; 8 nucleotides agree with TRBD2. The V segment lost 0 bases and the J segment 4 bases; nucleotides outside the gene matches: 1. Looked up from germline, CDR1 is SGHRS and CDR2 is YFSETQ. The CDR3 consists of 14 residues.

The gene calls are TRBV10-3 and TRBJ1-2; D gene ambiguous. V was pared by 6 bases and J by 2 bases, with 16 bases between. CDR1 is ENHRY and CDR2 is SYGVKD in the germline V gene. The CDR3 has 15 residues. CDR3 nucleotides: TGTGCCATCAGCCCCAGCGGGAGGGAGAACTATGGCTACACCTTC. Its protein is CAISPSGRENYGYTF.

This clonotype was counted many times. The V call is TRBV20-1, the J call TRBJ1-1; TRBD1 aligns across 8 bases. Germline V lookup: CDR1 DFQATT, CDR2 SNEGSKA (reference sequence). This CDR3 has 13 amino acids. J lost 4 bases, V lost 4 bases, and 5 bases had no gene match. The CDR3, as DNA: TGCAGTGCTATAATGACAGGGGTCACTGAAGCTTTCTTT. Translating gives CSAIMTGVTEAFF.

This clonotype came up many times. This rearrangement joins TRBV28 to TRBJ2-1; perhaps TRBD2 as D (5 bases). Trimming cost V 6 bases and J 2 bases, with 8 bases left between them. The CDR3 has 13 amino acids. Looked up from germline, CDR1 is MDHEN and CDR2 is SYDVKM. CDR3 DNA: TGTGCCAGCAGCCGGGATACCTACAATGAGCAGTTCTTC. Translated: CASSRDTYNEQFF.

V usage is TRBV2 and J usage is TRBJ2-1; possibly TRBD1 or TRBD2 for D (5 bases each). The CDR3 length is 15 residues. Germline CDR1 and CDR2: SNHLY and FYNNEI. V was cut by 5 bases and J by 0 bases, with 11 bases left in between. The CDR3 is CASSRDPSSYNEQFF. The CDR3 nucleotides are TGTGCCAGCAGTCGGGACCCGAGCTCCTACAATGAGCAGTTCTTC.

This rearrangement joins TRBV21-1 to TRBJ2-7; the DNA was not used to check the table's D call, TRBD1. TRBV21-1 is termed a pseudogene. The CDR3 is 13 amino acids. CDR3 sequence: CASSIPYRDEQYF. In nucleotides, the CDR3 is TGTGCCAGCAGCATTCCGTACAGGGACGAGCAGTACTTC.

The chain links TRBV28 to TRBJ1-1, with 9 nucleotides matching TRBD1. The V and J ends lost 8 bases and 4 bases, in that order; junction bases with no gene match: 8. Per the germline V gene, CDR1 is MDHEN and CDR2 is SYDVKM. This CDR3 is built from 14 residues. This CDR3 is CASLDRGLGTEAFF. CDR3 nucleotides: TGTGCCAGCTTGGACAGGGGTTTGGGCACTGAAGCTTTCTTT.

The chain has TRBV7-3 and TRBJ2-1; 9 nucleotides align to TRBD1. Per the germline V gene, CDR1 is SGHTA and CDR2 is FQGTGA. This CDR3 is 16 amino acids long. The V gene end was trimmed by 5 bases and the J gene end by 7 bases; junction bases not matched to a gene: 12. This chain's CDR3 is CASSPPGTGFLNEQFF. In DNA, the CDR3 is TGTGCCAGCAGCCCCCCCGGGACAGGGTTTTTGAATGAGCAGTTCTTC.

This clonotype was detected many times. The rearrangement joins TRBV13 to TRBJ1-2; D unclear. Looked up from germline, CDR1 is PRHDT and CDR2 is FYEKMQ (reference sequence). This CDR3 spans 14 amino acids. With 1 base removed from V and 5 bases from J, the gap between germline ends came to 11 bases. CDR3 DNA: TGTGCCAGCAGCTTAGAGCAGTCGCCGTATGGCTACACCTTC. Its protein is CASSLEQSPYGYTF.

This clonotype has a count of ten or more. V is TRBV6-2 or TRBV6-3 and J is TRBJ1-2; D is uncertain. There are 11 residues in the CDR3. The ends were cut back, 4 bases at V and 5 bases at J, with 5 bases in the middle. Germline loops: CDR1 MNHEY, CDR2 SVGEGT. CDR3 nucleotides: TGTGCCAGCAGTTCCTATTATGGCTACACCTTC. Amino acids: CASSSYYGYTF.

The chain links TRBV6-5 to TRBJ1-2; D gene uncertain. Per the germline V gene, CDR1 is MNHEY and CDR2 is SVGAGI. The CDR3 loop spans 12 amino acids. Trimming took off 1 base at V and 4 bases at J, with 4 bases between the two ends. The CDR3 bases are TGTGCCAGCAGTTACTGGGGCTATGGCTACACCTTC. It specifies CASSYWGYGYTF.

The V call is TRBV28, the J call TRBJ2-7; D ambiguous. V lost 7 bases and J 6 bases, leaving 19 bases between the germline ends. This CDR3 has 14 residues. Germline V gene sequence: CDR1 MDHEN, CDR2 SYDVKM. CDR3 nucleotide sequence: TGTGCCAGCACCCCCTCCGGTCTCCCTACCGAGCAGTACTTC. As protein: CASTPSGLPTEQYF.

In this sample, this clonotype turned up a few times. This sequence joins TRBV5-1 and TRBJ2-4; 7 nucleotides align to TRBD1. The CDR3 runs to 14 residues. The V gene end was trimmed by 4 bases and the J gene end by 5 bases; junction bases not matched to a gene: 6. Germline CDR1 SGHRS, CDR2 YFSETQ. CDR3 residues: CASSEGAEQNIQYF. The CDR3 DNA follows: TGCGCCAGCAGCGAGGGGGCGGAACAAAACATTCAGTACTTC.

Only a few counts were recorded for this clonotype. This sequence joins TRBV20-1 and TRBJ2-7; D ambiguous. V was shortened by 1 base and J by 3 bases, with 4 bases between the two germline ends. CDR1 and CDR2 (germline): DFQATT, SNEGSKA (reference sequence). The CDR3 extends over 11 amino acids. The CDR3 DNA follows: TGCAGTGCTAGAGCCAGCTACGAGCAGTACTTC. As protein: CSARASYEQYF.

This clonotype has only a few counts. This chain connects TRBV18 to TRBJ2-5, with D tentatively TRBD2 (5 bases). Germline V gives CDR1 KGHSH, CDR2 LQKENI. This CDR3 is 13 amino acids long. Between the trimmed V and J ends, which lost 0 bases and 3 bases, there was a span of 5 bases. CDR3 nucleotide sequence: TGTGCCAGCTCACCACCTAGCGAAGAGACCCAGTACTTC. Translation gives CASSPPSEETQYF.

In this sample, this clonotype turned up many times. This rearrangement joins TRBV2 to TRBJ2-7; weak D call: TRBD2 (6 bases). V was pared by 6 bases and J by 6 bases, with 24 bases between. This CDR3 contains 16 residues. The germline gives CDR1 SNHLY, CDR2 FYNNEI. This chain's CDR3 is CASSHRDSVVGLEQYF. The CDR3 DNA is TGTGCCAGCAGCCATAGGGACTCGGTCGTGGGGCTCGAGCAGTACTTC.

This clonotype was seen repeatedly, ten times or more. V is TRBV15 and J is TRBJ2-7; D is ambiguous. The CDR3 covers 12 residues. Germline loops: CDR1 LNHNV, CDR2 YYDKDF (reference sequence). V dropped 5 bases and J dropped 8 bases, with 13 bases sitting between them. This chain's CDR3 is CATSSLGLQQYF. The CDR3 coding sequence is TGTGCCACCAGCTCCTTGGGGTTACAGCAGTACTTC.

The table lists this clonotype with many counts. The CDR3 nucleotides are TGCAGTGCTAGCCTGCGGACCGATACTAACTATGGCTACACCTTC. Protein product: CSASLRTDTNYGYTF. This rearrangement joins TRBV20-1 to TRBJ1-2; D ambiguous. Germline values: CDR1 DFQATT, CDR2 SNEGSKA (reference sequence). This CDR3 is 15 amino acids long. Trimming took off 3 bases at V and 0 bases at J, with 14 bases between the two ends.

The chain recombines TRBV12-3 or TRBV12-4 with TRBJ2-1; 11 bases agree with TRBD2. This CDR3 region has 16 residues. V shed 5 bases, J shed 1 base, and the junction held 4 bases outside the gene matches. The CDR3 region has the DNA TGTGCCAGCAGTCCAGGGACTAGCGGATCCTACAATGAGCAGTTCTTC. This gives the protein CASSPGTSGSYNEQFF.

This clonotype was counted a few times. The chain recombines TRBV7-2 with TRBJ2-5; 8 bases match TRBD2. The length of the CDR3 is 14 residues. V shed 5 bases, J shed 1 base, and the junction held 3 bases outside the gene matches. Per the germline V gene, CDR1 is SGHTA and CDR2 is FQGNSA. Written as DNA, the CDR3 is TGTGCCAGCAGCGTCGGGACTAGCCAAGAGACCCAGTACTTC. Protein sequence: CASSVGTSQETQYF.

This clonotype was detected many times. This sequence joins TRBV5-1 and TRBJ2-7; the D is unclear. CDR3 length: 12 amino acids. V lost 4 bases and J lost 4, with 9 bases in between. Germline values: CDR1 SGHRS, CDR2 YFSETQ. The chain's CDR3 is CASSGDGYEQYF. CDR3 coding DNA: TGCGCCAGCAGCGGAGACGGGTACGAGCAGTACTTC.

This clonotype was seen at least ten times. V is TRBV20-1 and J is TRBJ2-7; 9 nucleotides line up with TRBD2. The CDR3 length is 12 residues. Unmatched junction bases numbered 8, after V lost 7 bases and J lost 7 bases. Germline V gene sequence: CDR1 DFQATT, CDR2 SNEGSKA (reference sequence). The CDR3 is CSGRRGGGEQYF. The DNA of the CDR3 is TGCAGTGGCCGACGCGGGGGGGGTGAGCAGTACTTC.